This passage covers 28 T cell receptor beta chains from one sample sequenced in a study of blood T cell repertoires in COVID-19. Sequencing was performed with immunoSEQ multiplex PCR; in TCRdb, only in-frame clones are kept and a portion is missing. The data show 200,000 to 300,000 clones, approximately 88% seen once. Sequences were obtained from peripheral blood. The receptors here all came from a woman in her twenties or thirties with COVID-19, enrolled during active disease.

The CDR3 DNA sequence: TGTGCCAGCAAGGGACAGGGGACAGATACGCAGTATTTT. Translated: CASKGQGTDTQYF. The V and J genes are TRBV2 and TRBJ2-3, with 10 bases that match TRBD1. The CDR3 has 13 amino acids. V trimming: 7 bases; J trimming: 3 bases; junction bases outside the gene matches: 1. Germline lookup yields CDR1 SNHLY and CDR2 FYNNEI. Full variable domain (rest looked up from reference TRBV2 and TRBJ2-3): EPEVTQTPSHQVTQMGQEVILRCVPISNHLYFYWYRQILGQKVEFLVSFYNNEISEKSEIFDDQFSVERPDGSNFTLKIRSTKLEDSAMYFCASKGQGTDTQYFGPGTRLTVL.

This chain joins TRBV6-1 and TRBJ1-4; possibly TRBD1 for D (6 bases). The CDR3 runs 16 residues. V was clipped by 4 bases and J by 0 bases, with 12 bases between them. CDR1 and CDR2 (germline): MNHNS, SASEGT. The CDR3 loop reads CASSGQQGATNEKLFF. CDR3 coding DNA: TGTGCCAGCAGTGGACAACAGGGAGCAACTAATGAAAAACTGTTTTTT.

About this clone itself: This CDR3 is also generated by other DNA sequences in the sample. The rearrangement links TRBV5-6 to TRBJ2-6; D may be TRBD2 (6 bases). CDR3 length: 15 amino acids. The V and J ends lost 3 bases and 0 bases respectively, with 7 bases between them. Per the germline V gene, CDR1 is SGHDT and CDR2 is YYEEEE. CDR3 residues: CASSWRDSGANVLTF. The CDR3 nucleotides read TGTGCCAGCAGCTGGAGGGACTCTGGGGCCAACGTCCTGACTTTC.

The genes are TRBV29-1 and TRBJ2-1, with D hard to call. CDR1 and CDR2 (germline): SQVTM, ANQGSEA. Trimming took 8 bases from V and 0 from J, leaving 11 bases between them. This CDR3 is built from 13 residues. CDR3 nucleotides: TGCAGCCACTCGCTTAGCTCCTACAATGAGCAGTTCTTC. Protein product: CSHSLSSYNEQFF.

CDR3 loop: CASRTGKGRTPLHF. CDR3 nucleotide sequence: TGTGCCAGCCGGACAGGGAAGGGGAGGACACCCCTCCACTTT. The chain joins TRBV28 to TRBJ1-6; TRBD1 matches at 8 bases. V lost 8 bases and J lost 11; bases outside the gene matches: 11. Germline assignment: CDR1 MDHEN and CDR2 SYDVKM. This CDR3 has 14 residues.

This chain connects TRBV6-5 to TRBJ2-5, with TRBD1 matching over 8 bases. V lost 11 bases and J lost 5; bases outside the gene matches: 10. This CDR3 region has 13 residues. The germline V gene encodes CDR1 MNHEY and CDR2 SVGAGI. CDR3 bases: TGTGCCGGAAGAAGACAGGGGATGGAGACCCAGTACTTC. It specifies CAGRRQGMETQYF.

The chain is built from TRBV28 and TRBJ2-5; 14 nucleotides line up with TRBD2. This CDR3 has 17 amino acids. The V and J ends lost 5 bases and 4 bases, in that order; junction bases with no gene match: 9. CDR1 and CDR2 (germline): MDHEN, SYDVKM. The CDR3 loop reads CASSPIGTSGSRETQYF. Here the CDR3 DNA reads TGTGCCAGCAGTCCGATCGGGACTAGCGGGAGCCGAGAGACCCAGTACTTC.

CDR3 residues: CATMGGTEAFF. Written as DNA, the CDR3 is TGTGCCACCATGGGGGGGACTGAAGCTTTCTTT. The chain carries TRBV24-1 and TRBJ1-1; maybe TRBD1 (5 bases). V lost 8 bases and J 5 bases, leaving 8 bases between the germline ends. The CDR3 has 11 amino acids. Germline CDR1 reads KGHDR; CDR2 reads SFDVKD.

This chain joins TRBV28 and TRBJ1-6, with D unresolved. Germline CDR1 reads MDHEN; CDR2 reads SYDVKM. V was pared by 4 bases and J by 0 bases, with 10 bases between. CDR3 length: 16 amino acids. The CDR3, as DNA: TGTGCCAGCAGTTCGGCAGGCGACTCCTATAATTCACCCCTCCACTTT. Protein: CASSSAGDSYNSPLHF.

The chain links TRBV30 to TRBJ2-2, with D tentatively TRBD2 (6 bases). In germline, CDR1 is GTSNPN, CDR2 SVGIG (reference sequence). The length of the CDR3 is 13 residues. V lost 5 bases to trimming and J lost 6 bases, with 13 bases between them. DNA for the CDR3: TGTGCCTGGTGGGTTTCGGGGGCCGGGGAGCTGTTTTTT. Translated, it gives CAWWVSGAGELFF.

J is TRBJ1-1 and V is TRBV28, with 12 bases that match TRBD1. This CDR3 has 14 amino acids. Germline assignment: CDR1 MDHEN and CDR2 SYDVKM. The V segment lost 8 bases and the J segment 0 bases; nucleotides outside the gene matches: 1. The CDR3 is CASGTGGMNTEAFF. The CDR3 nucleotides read TGTGCCAGCGGGACAGGGGGCATGAACACTGAAGCTTTCTTT.

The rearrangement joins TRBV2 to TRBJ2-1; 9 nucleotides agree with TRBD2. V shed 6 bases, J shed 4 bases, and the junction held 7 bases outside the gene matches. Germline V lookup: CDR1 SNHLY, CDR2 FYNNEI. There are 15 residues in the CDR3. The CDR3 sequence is CASRPYSGGYNEQFF. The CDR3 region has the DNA TGTGCCAGCAGGCCCTATAGCGGGGGATACAATGAGCAGTTCTTC.

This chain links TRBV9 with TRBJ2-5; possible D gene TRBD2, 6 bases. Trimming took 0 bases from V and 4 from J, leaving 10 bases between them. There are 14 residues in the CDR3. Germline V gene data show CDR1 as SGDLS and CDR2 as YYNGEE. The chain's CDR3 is CASSVGDGRETQYF. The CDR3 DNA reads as TGTGCCAGCAGCGTAGGAGACGGGAGAGAGACCCAGTACTTC.

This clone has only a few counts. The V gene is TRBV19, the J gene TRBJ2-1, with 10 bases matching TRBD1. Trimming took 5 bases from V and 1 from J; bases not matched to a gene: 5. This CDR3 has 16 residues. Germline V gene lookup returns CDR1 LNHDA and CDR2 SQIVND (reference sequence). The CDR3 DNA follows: TGTGCCAGTAGTGTCGACAGGGGGCTATCCTACAATGAGCAGTTCTTC. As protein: CASSVDRGLSYNEQFF.

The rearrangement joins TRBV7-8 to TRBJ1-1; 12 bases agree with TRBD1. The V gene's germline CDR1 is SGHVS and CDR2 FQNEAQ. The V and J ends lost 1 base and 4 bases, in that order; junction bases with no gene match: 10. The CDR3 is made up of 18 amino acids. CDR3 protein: CASSLEGTGGASGTEAFF. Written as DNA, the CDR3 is TGTGCCAGCAGCTTAGAGGGGACAGGGGGCGCATCGGGCACTGAAGCTTTCTTT.

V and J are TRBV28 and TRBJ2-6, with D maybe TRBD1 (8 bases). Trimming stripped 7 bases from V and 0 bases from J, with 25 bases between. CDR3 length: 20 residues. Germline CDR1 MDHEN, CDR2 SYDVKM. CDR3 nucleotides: TGTGCCAGCAAGCCCCGTAAATACAGGGGGAGGGACTCTGGGGCCAACGTCCTGACTTTC. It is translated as CASKPRKYRGRDSGANVLTF.

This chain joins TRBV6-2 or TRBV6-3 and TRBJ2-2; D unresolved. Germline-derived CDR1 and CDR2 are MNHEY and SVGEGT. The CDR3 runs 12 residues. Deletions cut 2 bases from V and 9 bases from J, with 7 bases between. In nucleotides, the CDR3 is TGTGCCAGCAGTTACGGGCCCCGGGAGCTGTTTTTT. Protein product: CASSYGPRELFF.

The CDR3 loop reads CASNPQGTDEQYV. DNA of the CDR3: TGTGCCAGCAATCCACAGGGAACAGACGAGCAGTACGTC. The rearrangement joins TRBV2 to TRBJ2-7, with a possible D match to TRBD1 (6 bases). Germline values: CDR1 SNHLY, CDR2 FYNNEI. The CDR3 covers 13 residues. The ends were cut back, 7 bases at V and 5 bases at J, with 15 bases in the middle.

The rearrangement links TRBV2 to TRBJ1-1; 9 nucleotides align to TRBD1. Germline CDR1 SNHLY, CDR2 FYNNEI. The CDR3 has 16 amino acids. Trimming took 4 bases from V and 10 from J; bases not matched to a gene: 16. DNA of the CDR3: TGTGCCAGCAGTGGAGTTGGACAGGGGTTTAGTCTACGAGCTTTCTTT. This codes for CASSGVGQGFSLRAFF.

The CDR3 DNA reads TGTGCCAGCAGCCAAGCCCGCTACGAGCAGTACTTC. Its protein is CASSQARYEQYF. This chain joins TRBV14 and TRBJ2-7, with D unclear. Per the germline V gene, CDR1 is SGHDN and CDR2 is FVKESK. The CDR3 spans 12 residues. Trimming took off 1 base at V and 3 bases at J, with 4 bases between the two ends.

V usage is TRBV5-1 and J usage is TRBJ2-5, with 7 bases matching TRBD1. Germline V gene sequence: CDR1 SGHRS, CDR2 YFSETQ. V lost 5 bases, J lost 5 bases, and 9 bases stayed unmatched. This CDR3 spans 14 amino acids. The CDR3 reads CASSSRNRGETQYF. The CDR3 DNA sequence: TGCGCCAGCAGTTCCCGAAACAGGGGTGAGACCCAGTACTTC. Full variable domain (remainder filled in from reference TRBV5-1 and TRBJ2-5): KAGVTQTPRYLIKTRGQQVTLSCSPISGHRSVSWYQQTPGQGLQFLFEYFSETQRNKGNFPGRFSGRQFSNSRSEMNVSTLELGDSALYLCASSSRNRGETQYFGPGTRLLVL.

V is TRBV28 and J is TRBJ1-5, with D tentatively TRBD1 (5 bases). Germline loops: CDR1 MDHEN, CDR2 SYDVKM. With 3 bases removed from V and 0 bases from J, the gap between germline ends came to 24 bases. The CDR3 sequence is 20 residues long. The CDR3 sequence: CASSFGSGADRFYSNQPQHF. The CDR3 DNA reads TGTGCCAGCAGTTTTGGAAGCGGGGCAGATCGGTTCTATAGCAATCAGCCCCAGCATTTT.

Here the CDR3 DNA reads TGTGCCAGTAGTTCCCAGCGGGAATTGGCAGATACGCAGTATTTT. Protein: CASSSQRELADTQYF. The chain combines TRBV19 with TRBJ2-3, with 7 bases lining up with TRBD2. The junction had 9 bases not matched to a gene; V was cut back by 5 bases and J by 4 bases. The CDR3 is 15 residues long. Germline CDR1 and CDR2: LNHDA and SQIVND (reference sequence).

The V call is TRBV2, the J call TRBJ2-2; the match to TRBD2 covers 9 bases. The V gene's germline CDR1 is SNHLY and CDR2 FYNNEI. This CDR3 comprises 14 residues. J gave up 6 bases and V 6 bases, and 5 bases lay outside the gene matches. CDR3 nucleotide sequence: TGTGCCAGCAGCCAGCGGGGGGTCGCCGGGGAGCTGTTTTTT. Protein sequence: CASSQRGVAGELFF.

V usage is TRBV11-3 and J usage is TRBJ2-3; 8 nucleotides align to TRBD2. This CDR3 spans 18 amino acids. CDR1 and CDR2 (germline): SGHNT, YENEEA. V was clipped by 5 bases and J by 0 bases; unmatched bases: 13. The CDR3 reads CASSPSGGSGTSTDTQYF. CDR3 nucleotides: TGTGCCAGCAGCCCATCGGGGGGGAGCGGGACCAGCACAGATACGCAGTATTTT.

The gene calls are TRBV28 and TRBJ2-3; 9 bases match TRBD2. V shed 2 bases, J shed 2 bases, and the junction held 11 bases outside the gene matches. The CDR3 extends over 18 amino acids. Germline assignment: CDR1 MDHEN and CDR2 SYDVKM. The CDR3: CASSLPPSAGGNTDTQYF. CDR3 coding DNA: TGTGCCAGCAGTTTACCCCCCTCCGCGGGGGGGAACACAGATACGCAGTATTTT.

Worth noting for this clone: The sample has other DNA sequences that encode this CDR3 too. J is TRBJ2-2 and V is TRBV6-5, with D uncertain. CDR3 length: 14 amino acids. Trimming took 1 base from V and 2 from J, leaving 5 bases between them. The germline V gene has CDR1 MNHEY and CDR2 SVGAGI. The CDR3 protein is CASSYYRNTGELFF. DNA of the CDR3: TGTGCCAGCAGTTACTACAGAAACACCGGGGAGCTGTTTTTT.

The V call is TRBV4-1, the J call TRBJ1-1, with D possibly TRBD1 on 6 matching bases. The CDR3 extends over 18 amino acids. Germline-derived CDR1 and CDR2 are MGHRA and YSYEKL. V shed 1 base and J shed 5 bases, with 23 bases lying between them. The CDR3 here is CASSQGLVSSDRRTEAFF. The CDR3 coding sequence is TGCGCCAGCAGCCAAGGTTTAGTTTCATCGGACAGAAGGACTGAAGCTTTCTTT.